These T cell receptor beta chains were read from a single sample in a study of blood T cell repertoires in COVID-19. Clones were sequenced by immunoSEQ multiplex PCR, and TCRdb holds only the in-frame ones, with some missing. This table has more than 200,000 clones, more than 75% appearing once. The sample comprised PBMCs or T cells enriched from blood (not recorded which). These receptors were taken from a man aged 25-45 years in a cohort exposed to, infected with or recovered from COVID-19 (not recorded which). Both conserved end residues are part of each CDR3. The D gene is left open where the match is weak. Only some rows state a clone size, as once, few, many or a class for expanded clones.

j_call: TRBJ2-7; v_call: TRBV6-5; clone_size: .; d_call: .; cdr3_aa: CASSYFTGTEQYF; cdr3_nt: TGTGCCAGCAGTTACTTCACAGGGACCGAGCAGTACTTC
j_call: TRBJ2-1; v_call: TRBV11-2; clone_size: few; d_call: TRBD2; cdr3_aa: CASSSPGGEQFF; cdr3_nt: TGTGCCAGCAGCTCCCCGGGGGGTGAGCAGTTCTTC
j_call: TRBJ1-1; v_call: TRBV10-3; clone_size: .; d_call: .; cdr3_aa: CAISPRIGTEAFF; cdr3_nt: TGTGCCATCAGTCCGAGGATAGGTACTGAAGCTTTCTTT
j_call: TRBJ2-1; v_call: TRBV24-1; clone_size: once; d_call: .; cdr3_aa: CATSDSLEEQFF; cdr3_nt: TGTGCCACCAGTGACTCACTAGAGGAGCAGTTCTTC
j_call: TRBJ2-1; v_call: TRBV28; clone_size: .; d_call: .; cdr3_aa: CASRRLFPDSYNEQFF; cdr3_nt: TGTGCCAGCAGGAGATTATTTCCCGACAGTTACAATGAGCAGTTCTTC
j_call: TRBJ2-7; v_call: TRBV11-3; clone_size: few; d_call: .; cdr3_aa: CASRSGTQSSYEQYF; cdr3_nt: TGTGCCAGCAGATCCGGGACTCAGAGCTCCTACGAGCAGTACTTC
j_call: TRBJ2-1; v_call: TRBV4-2; clone_size: .; d_call: TRBD2; cdr3_aa: CASSQDPGSTSGFYNEQFF; cdr3_nt: TGTGCCAGCAGCCAAGATCCGGGTTCGACTAGCGGGTTCTACAATGAGCAGTTCTTC
j_call: TRBJ2-7; v_call: TRBV5-4; clone_size: .; d_call: TRBD2; cdr3_aa: CASSAGLGVGEQYF; cdr3_nt: TGTGCCAGCAGCGCGGGACTAGGGGTAGGCGAGCAGTACTTC
j_call: TRBJ2-7; v_call: TRBV28; clone_size: .; d_call: TRBD1; cdr3_aa: CASRGQGDPTRAYEQYF; cdr3_nt: TGTGCCAGCAGGGGACAGGGTGACCCGACACGGGCCTACGAGCAGTACTTC
j_call: TRBJ2-2; v_call: TRBV2; clone_size: .; d_call: .; cdr3_aa: CASRNNGETGELFF; cdr3_nt: TGTGCCAGCAGGAATAATGGAGAAACCGGGGAGCTGTTTTTT
j_call: TRBJ2-7; v_call: TRBV28; clone_size: .; d_call: .; cdr3_aa: CASSILSHEQYF; cdr3_nt: TGTGCCAGCAGTATTTTATCCCACGAGCAGTACTTC
j_call: TRBJ1-5; v_call: TRBV7-2; clone_size: .; d_call: .; cdr3_aa: CASSLGTSFGNQPQHF; cdr3_nt: TGTGCCAGCAGCTTAGGGACTTCCTTTGGCAATCAGCCCCAGCATTTT
j_call: TRBJ1-2; v_call: TRBV19; clone_size: many; d_call: TRBD1; cdr3_aa: CASSPRDRVTSHGYTF; cdr3_nt: TGTGCCAGTAGTCCCCGAGACAGGGTCACGTCCCATGGCTACACCTTC
j_call: TRBJ2-3; v_call: TRBV10-3; clone_size: .; d_call: TRBD1; cdr3_aa: CAISSTTGSDTQYF; cdr3_nt: TGTGCCATCAGCAGTACGACAGGGTCCGATACGCAGTATTTT
j_call: TRBJ1-1; v_call: TRBV2; clone_size: once; d_call: TRBD1; cdr3_aa: CARYRDRANTEAFF; cdr3_nt: TGTGCCAGATACCGGGACAGGGCGAACACTGAAGCTTTCTTT
j_call: TRBJ2-7; v_call: TRBV5-5; clone_size: .; d_call: TRBD1; cdr3_aa: CASKIGQGAYEQYF; cdr3_nt: TGTGCCAGCAAGATAGGACAGGGGGCCTACGAGCAGTACTTC
j_call: TRBJ2-1; v_call: TRBV27; clone_size: .; d_call: TRBD2; cdr3_aa: CASSARFPGLAGPTFENEQFF; cdr3_nt: TGTGCCAGCAGTGCCCGATTTCCGGGACTAGCGGGACCGACCTTTGAGAATGAGCAGTTCTTC
j_call: TRBJ2-1; v_call: TRBV19; clone_size: .; d_call: .; cdr3_aa: CASSITKHNEQFF; cdr3_nt: TGTGCCAGTAGTATAACTAAGCACAATGAGCAGTTCTTC
j_call: TRBJ1-2; v_call: TRBV7-8; clone_size: .; d_call: TRBD1; cdr3_aa: CASSLNLLPNPGTEGTNYGYTF; cdr3_nt: TGTGCCAGCAGCTTAAATTTATTACCCAATCCCGGGACAGAAGGGACTAACTATGGCTACACCTTC
j_call: TRBJ1-2; v_call: TRBV28; clone_size: .; d_call: TRBD1; cdr3_aa: CASSLAGTEDYYGYTF; cdr3_nt: TGTGCCAGCAGTTTAGCAGGGACAGAGGATTACTATGGCTACACCTTC
j_call: TRBJ2-5; v_call: TRBV5-5; clone_size: .; d_call: .; cdr3_aa: CASSLLVFSETQYF; cdr3_nt: TGTGCCAGCAGCCTACTTGTTTTCTCGGAGACCCAGTACTTC
j_call: TRBJ1-2; v_call: TRBV11-2; clone_size: .; d_call: .; cdr3_aa: CASSLAEGSHYGYTF; cdr3_nt: TGTGCCAGCAGCCTTGCTGAGGGCAGCCACTATGGCTACACCTTC
j_call: TRBJ1-4; v_call: TRBV5-1; clone_size: .; d_call: .; cdr3_aa: CASSFSGAATNEKLFF; cdr3_nt: TGCGCCAGCAGCTTTTCTGGGGCGGCAACTAATGAAAAACTGTTTTTT
j_call: TRBJ2-7; v_call: TRBV28; clone_size: .; d_call: .; cdr3_aa: CASSLRGYEQYF; cdr3_nt: TGTGCCAGCAGTTTAAGGGGCTACGAGCAGTACTTC
j_call: TRBJ2-3; v_call: TRBV28; clone_size: .; d_call: TRBD2; cdr3_aa: CASSLRLAGTPDTQYF; cdr3_nt: TGTGCCAGCAGTCTCCGTCTAGCGGGGACGCCAGATACGCAGTATTTT
j_call: TRBJ2-7; v_call: TRBV5-4; clone_size: .; d_call: .; cdr3_aa: CASSRDDSWEQYF; cdr3_nt: TGTGCCAGCAGCCGAGACGACAGTTGGGAGCAGTACTTC
j_call: TRBJ2-1; v_call: TRBV29-1; clone_size: .; d_call: .; cdr3_aa: CSVLKISRDEQFF; cdr3_nt: TGCAGCGTTCTGAAGATCTCTAGAGATGAGCAGTTCTTC
j_call: TRBJ2-2; v_call: TRBV2; clone_size: .; d_call: TRBD1; cdr3_aa: CASRRDRDAGELFF; cdr3_nt: TGTGCCAGCAGGAGGGACAGGGATGCCGGGGAGCTGTTTTTT